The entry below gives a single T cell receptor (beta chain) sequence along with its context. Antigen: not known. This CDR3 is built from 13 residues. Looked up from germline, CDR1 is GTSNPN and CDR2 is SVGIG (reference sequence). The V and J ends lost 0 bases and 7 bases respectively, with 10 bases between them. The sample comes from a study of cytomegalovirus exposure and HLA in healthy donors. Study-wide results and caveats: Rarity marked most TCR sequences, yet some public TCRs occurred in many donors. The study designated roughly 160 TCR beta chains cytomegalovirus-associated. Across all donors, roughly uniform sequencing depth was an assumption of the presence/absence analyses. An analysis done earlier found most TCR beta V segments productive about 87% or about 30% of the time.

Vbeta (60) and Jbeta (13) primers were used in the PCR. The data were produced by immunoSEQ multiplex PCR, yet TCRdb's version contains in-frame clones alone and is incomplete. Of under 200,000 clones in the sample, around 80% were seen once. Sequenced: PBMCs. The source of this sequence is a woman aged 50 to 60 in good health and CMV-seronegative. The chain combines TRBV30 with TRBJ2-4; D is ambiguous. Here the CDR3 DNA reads TGTGCCTGGAGTGTGGTGTACTTGAACATTCAGTACTTC. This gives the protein CAWSVVYLNIQYF.